Here is one T cell receptor (beta chain) with its context. What it recognizes is unknown. This record comes from a study of T cell therapy after organ transplantation. Study in general: T cells were expanded about 2 weeks with 30 CMV class I/II epitopes.

Clones were read by immunoSEQ multiplex PCR, and TCRdb kept only the in-frame ones, dropping some. Among tens of thousands of clones, 84% were seen once, and the ten largest hold under 45%. Study-level results: Endogenous clonotypes not in therapy products appeared after therapy alongside transferred ones. Lower pretherapy CD8 clonality went with larger post-therapy fold change.

The sample's time point: 20-29 weeks after completion of therapy. Trimming shortened V by 1 base and J by 2 bases, and 9 bases separated the two germline ends. CDR3 size: 15 residues. Germline V lookup: CDR1 LNHDA, CDR2 SQIVND (reference sequence). Material: CD8+ T cells from blood, obtained after autologous CMV-specific T cell therapy. This TCR came from a human patient who had received a solid organ transplant and had CMV disease. Some T cells may be graft donor cells. V and J are TRBV19 and TRBJ1-5; D ambiguous. CDR3 region: CASSIGYFGNQPQHF. CDR3 bases: TGTGCCAGTAGTATAGGTTATTTTGGCAATCAGCCCCAGCATTTT.